The source of this T cell receptor beta chain is a study of monozygotic twins with inflammatory bowel disease. Overall study results and limits: What may have added variability to patient repertoires is that immunosuppressive treatments differed. The sharing of clonotypes with others was lower in IBD patients than in healthy twins, especially with disease activity.

CDR3 length: 16 residues. Germline assignment: CDR1 ENHRY and CDR2 SYGVKD. Worth noting for this clonotype: Its antigen is currently unknown.

TCRdb re-called the 5' RACE reads and catalogs CDR3 proteins one per entry, DNA excluded. Its table lists fewer than 550,000 distinct CDR3 sequences. The sample comprised blood. The origin of this receptor is a human donor with ulcerative colitis or Crohn's disease, or a healthy co-twin of an affected twin (not recorded which). The rearrangement links TRBV10-3 to TRBJ2-7; the D gene TCRdb calls, TRBD1, cannot be checked with no DNA. This chain's CDR3 is CAISVKSAREGYEQYF.